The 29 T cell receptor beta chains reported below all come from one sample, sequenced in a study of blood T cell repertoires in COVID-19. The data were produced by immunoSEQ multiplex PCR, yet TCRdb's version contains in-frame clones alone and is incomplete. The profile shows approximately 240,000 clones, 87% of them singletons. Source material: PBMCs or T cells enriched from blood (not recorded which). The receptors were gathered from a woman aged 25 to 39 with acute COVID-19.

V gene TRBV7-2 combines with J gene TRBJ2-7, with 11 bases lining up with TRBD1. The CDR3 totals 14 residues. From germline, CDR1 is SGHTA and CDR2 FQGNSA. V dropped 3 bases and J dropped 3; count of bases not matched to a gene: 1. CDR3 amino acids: CASSLGQGGYEQYF. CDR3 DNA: TGTGCCAGCAGCTTGGGACAGGGGGGCTACGAGCAGTACTTC.

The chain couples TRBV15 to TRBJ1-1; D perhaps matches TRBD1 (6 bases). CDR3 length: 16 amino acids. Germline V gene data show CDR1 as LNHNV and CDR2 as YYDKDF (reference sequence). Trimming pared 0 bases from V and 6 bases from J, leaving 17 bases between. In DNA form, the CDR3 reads TGTGCCACCAGCAGAGATAGCGGGGCCAGGGGCGCTGAAGCTTTCTTT. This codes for CATSRDSGARGAEAFF.

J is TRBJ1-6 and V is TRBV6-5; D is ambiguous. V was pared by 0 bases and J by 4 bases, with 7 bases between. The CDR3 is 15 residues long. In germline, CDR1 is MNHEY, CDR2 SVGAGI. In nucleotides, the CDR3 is TGTGCCAGCAGTTACTCGACGGGATATAATTCACCCCTCCACTTT. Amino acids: CASSYSTGYNSPLHF.

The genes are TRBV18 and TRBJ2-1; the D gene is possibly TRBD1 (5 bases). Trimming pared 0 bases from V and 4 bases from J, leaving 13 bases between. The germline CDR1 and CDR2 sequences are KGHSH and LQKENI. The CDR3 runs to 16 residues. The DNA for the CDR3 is TGTGCCAGCTCACCACCGTCCAGGGAAGTGTACAATGAGCAGTTCTTC. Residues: CASSPPSREVYNEQFF.

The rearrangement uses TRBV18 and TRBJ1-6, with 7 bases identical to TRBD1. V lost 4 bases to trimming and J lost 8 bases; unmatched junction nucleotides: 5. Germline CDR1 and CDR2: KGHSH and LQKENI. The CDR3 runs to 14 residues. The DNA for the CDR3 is TGTGCCAGCTCACTCCGTCAGGGGGATTCACCCCTCCACTTT. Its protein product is CASSLRQGDSPLHF.

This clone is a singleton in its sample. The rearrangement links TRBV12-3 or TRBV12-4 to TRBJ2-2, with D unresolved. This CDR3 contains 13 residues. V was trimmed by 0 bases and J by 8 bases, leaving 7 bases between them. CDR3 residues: CASSLAAVGELFF. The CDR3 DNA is TGTGCCAGCAGTTTAGCAGCTGTTGGGGAGCTGTTTTTT.

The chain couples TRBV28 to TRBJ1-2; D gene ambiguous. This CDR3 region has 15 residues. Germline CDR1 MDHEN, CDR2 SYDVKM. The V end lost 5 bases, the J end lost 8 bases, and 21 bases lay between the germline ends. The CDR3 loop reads CASSPPMAGAGGYTF. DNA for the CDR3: TGTGCCAGCAGTCCCCCGATGGCAGGTGCGGGAGGCTACACCTTC.

In DNA form, the CDR3 reads TGTGCCTGGAAAGTCGCGGGGGCGTCTGGAAACACCATATATTTT. This gives the protein CAWKVAGASGNTIYF. This chain joins TRBV30 and TRBJ1-3; perhaps TRBD1 as D (6 bases). V was clipped by 4 bases and J by 1 base, with 14 bases between them. This CDR3 has 15 residues. Germline loops: CDR1 GTSNPN, CDR2 SVGIG (reference sequence).

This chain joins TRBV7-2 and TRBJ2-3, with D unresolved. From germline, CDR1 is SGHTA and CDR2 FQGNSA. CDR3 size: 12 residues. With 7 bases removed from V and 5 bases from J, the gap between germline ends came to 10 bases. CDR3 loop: CASTTRGDTQYF. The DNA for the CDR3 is TGTGCCAGCACAACGCGAGGAGATACGCAGTATTTT.

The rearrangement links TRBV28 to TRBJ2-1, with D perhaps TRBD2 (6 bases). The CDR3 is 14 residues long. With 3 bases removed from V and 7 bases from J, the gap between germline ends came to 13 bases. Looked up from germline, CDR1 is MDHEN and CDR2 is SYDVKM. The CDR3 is CASSFSLAPNEQFF. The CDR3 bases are TGTGCCAGCAGTTTCTCACTAGCCCCGAATGAGCAGTTCTTC.

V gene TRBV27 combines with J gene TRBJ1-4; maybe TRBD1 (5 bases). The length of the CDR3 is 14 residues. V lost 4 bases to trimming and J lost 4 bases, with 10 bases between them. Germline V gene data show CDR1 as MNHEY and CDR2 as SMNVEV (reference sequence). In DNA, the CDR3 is TGTGCCAGCAGTTCGACGGACATTAATGAAAAACTGTTTTTT. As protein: CASSSTDINEKLFF.

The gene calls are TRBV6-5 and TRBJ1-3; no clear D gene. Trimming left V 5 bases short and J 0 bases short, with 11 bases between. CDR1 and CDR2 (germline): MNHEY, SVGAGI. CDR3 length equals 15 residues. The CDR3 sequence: CASSLVSGSGNTIYF. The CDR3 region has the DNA TGTGCCAGCAGTCTCGTATCCGGCTCTGGAAACACCATATATTTT.

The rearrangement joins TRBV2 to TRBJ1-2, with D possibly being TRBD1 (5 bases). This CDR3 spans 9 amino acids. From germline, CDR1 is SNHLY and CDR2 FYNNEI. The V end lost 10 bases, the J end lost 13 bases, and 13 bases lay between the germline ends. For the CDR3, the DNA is TGTGCCATCCCGGGGGAGAGCACCTTC. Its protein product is CAIPGESTF. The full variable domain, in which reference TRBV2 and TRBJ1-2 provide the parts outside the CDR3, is EPEVTQTPSHQVTQMGQEVILRCVPISNHLYFYWYRQILGQKVEFLVSFYNNEISEKSEIFDDQFSVERPDGSNFTLKIRSTKLEDSAMYFCAIPGESTFGSGTRLTVV.

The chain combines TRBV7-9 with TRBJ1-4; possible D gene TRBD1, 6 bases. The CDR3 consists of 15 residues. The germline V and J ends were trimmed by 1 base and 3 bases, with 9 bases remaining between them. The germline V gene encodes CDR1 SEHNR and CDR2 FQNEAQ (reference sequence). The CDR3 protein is CASSLDGQPNEKLFF. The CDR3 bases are TGTGCCAGCAGCTTAGACGGACAGCCTAATGAAAAACTGTTTTTT.

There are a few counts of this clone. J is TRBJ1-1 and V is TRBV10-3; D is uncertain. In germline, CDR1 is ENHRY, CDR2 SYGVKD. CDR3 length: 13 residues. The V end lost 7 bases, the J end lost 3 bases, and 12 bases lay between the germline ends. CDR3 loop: CAITLSGDTEAFF. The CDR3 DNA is TGTGCCATCACCCTATCCGGGGACACTGAAGCTTTCTTT.

As DNA, the CDR3 is TGTGCCAGCAGTTCGATCCTTCGGGACAGGAGCACAGATACGCAGTATTTT. Protein: CASSSILRDRSTDTQYF. The chain combines TRBV28 with TRBJ2-3; 8 bases are shared with TRBD1. This CDR3 has 17 amino acids. The trim removed 4 bases at V and 0 bases at J, leaving 9 bases unmatched. Germline-derived CDR1 and CDR2 are MDHEN and SYDVKM.

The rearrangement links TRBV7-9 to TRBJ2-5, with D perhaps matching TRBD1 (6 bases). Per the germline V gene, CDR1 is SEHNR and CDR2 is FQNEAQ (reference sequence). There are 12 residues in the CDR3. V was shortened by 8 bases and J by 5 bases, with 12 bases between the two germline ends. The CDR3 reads CASSNRVETQYF. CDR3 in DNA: TGTGCCAGCTCTAACAGGGTTGAGACCCAGTACTTC.

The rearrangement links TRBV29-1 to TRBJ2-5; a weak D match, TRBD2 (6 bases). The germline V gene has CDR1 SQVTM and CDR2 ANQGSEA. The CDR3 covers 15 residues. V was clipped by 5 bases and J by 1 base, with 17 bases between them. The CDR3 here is CSVRGPGGTQETQYF. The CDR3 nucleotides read TGCAGCGTTAGGGGTCCCGGGGGTACCCAAGAGACCCAGTACTTC.

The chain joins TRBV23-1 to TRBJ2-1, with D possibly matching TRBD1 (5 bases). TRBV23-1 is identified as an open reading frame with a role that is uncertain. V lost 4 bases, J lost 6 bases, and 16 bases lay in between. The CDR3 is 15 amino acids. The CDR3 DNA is TGCGCCAGCAGTCCTCAGGGTAGGGCGCGCAATGAGCAGTTCTTC. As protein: CASSPQGRARNEQFF.

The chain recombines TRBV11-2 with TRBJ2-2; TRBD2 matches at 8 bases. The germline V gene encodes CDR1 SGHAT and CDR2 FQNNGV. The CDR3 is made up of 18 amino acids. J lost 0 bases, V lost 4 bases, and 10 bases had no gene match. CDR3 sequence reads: CASSSKTSGASNTGELFF. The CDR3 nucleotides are TGTGCCAGCAGCTCTAAAACTAGCGGAGCCTCGAACACCGGGGAGCTGTTTTTT.

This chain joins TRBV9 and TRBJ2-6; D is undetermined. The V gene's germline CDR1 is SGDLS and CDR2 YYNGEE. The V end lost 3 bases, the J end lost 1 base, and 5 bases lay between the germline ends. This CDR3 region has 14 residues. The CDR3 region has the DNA TGTGCCAGCAGCGGTGAGTCTGGGGCCAACGTCCTGACTTTC. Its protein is CASSGESGANVLTF.

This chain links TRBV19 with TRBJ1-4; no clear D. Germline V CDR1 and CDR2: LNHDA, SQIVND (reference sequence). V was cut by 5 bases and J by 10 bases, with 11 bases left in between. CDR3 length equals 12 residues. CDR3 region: CASSPGSGKLFF. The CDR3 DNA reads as TGTGCCAGTAGTCCCGGGTCCGGAAAACTGTTTTTT.

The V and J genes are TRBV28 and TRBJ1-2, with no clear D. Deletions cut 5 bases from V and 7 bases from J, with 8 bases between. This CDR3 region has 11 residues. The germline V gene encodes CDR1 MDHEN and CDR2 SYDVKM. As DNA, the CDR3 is TGTGCCAGCAGTCCTCCCCCTGGCTACACCTTC. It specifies CASSPPPGYTF.

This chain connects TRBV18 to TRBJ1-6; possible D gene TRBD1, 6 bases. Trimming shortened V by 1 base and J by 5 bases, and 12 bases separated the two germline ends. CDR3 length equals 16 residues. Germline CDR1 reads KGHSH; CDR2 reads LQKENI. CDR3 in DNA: TGTGCCAGCTCACCACGGGACATCGCAGATAATTCACCCCTCCACTTT. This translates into CASSPRDIADNSPLHF.

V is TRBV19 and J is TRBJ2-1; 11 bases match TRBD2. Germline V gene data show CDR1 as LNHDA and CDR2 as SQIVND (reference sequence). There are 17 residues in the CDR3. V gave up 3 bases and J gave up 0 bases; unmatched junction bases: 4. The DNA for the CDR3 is TGTGCCAGTAGTATCCTCGGGACTAGCGGCTCCTACAATGAGCAGTTCTTC. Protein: CASSILGTSGSYNEQFF. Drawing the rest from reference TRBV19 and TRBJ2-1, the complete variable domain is DGGITQSPKYLFRKEGQNVTLSCEQNLNHDAMYWYRQDPGQGLRLIYYSQIVNDFQKGDIAEGYSVSREKKESFPLTVTSAQKNPTAFYLCASSILGTSGSYNEQFFGPGTRLTVL.

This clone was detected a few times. The CDR3: CSVATGTEAFF. As DNA, the CDR3 is TGCAGCGTTGCGACGGGCACTGAAGCTTTCTTT. V gene TRBV29-1 combines with J gene TRBJ1-1; no reliable D call. Per germline, CDR1 SQVTM and CDR2 ANQGSEA. The CDR3 runs to 11 residues. V dropped 4 bases and J dropped 4 bases, with 7 bases sitting between them.

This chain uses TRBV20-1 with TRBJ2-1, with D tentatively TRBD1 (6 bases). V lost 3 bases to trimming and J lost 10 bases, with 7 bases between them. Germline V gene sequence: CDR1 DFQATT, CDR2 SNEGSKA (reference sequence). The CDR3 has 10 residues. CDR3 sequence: CSASTGEQFF. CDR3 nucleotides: TGCAGTGCTAGTACAGGGGAGCAGTTCTTC.

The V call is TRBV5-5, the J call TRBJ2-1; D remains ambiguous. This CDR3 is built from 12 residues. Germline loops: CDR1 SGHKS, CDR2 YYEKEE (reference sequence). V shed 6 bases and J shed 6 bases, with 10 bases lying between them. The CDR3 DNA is TGTGCCAGCAACACGATCCCCAATGAGCAGTTCTTC. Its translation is CASNTIPNEQFF. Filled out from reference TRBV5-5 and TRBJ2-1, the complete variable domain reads DAGVTQSPTHLIKTRGQQVTLRCSPISGHKSVSWYQQVLGQGPQFIFQYYEKEERGRGNFPDRFSARQFPNYSSELNVNALLLGDSALYLCASNTIPNEQFFGPGTRLTVL.

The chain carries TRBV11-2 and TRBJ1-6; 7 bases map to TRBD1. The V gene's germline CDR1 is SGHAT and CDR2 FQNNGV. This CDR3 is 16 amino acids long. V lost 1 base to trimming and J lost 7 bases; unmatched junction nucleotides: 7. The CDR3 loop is CASSLATGVGNSPLHF. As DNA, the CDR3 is TGTGCCAGCAGCTTAGCCACAGGGGTCGGCAATTCACCCCTCCACTTT. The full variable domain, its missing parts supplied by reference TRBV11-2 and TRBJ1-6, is EAGVAQSPRYKIIEKRQSVAFWCNPISGHATLYWYQQILGQGPKLLIQFQNNGVVDDSQLPKDRFSAERLKGVDSTLKIQPAKLEDSAVYLCASSLATGVGNSPLHFGNGTRLTVT.